This TCR beta chain was retrieved from a study of blood T cell repertoires in COVID-19. Data came from immunoSEQ multiplex PCR; TCRdb stores just in-frame clones and leaves some out. The table shows 84,000 or so clones, with roughly 86% occurring only once. This clone is a singleton in its sample. The receptor comes from a man between 65 and 79 years old with acute or convalescent COVID-19. The sample taken for sequencing was peripheral blood.

Written as DNA, the CDR3 is TGTGCCAGCAGCTCCCAAGGGCGGGATAATGAGCAGTTCTTC. Protein sequence: CASSSQGRDNEQFF. The chain uses TRBV7-9 and TRBJ2-1; a possible D gene is TRBD2 (6 bases). CDR3 length: 14 amino acids. V shed 4 bases and J shed 7 bases, with 14 bases lying between them. CDR1 is SEHNR, CDR2 FQNEAQ, per germline (reference sequence).